This TCR beta chain was identified in a study of cytotoxic CD8 clonotypes in ibrutinib-treated CLL. Study details: After median about 5.5 years, about 14 stayed in remission, approximately 12 progressed; responses roughly 24 partial, 2 complete. Timing of response sample collection was a median around 13 months after treatment start, with a range of 6 to 36. Points from the study as a whole: Samples were collected at differing times from sustained-remission and progressing patients.

Regarding this clone: No antigen is known for it.

Germline CDR1 LNHDA, CDR2 SQIVND (reference sequence). The CDR3 totals 13 residues. V shed 3 bases and J shed 2 bases, with 7 bases lying between them. The repertoire was sequenced with immunoSEQ multiplex PCR; TCRdb's copy has only in-frame clones and lacks some. The sample shows about 30,000 clones, around three fifths of them seen only once. The receptor's source is a human donor with chronic lymphocytic leukemia. This chain joins TRBV19 and TRBJ1-1, with D perhaps matching TRBD1 (5 bases). The sample here was PBMCs, taken before ibrutinib treatment. This CDR3 reads CASSIRGNTEAFF. The CDR3 coding sequence is TGTGCCAGTAGTATTCGGGGCAACACTGAAGCTTTCTTT.